The rows below give T cell receptor beta chains drawn from one sample of a study of blood T cells in healthy people across ages. MiXCR, run by TCRdb on the 5' RACE reads, gives a single entry per CDR3 protein. Altogether approximately 780,000 distinct CDR3 sequences are present, roughly 25% being singletons, with the ten largest covering under 3%. These data were likewise used in another study, on T cells of mothers and their children.

Source material: blood. Receptors originate from a boy aged 10-17 years in good health. CDR3s include the opening cysteine and the closing phenylalanine or tryptophan. A D gene is named only where the DNA matches it firmly. Where a row states a size, it is once, few, many or the class of an expanded clone; other rows omit it.

size	V	D	J	DNA	CDR3
-	TRBV2	TRBD1	TRBJ1-2	TGTGCCAGCAGTTTCACGGACAGGGGCGACGGCTACACCTTC	CASSFTDRGDGYTF
-	TRBV5-1	TRBD2	TRBJ2-5	TGCGCCTCGGTGGGGGAGAACCTGCGGGAGCAGTACTTC	CASVGENLREQYF
few	TRBV12-3/TRBV12-4	-	TRBJ1-2	TGTGCCAGCAGGACCCCTAACTATGGCTACACCTTC	CASRTPNYGYTF
-	TRBV12-3/TRBV12-4	-	TRBJ2-7	TGTGCCAGCAACACCGAGGGAAGCTCCTACGAGCAGTACTTC	CASNTEGSSYEQYF
few	TRBV25-1	-	TRBJ1-2	TGTGCCAGCAGTTGGGGGGTCTATGGCTACACCTTC	CASSWGVYGYTF
many	TRBV20-1	-	TRBJ1-4	TGCAGTGCTACCCAGGGGTTGACCATTAATGAAAAACTGTTTTTT	CSATQGLTINEKLFF
-	TRBV25-1	TRBD1	TRBJ2-7	TGTGCCACCCGGGGGCAGGGGGCGGCCGAGCAGTACTTC	CATRGQGAAEQYF
many	TRBV12-3/TRBV12-4	-	TRBJ2-6	TGTGCCAGCAGCAACTCTGGGGCCAACGTCCTGACTTTC	CASSNSGANVLTF
few	TRBV2	-	TRBJ2-4	TGTGCCAGCAGTCGGCTGGGCGTGCACATTCAGTACTTC	CASSRLGVHIQYF
-	TRBV20-1	-	TRBJ2-1	TGCAGTGCTAGCCAGGGGGGAACCTACAATGAGCAGTTCTTC	CSASQGGTYNEQFF
-	TRBV7-9	-	TRBJ1-2	TGTGCCAGCAGCTTAGTTCCCCAGGCTAACTATGGCTACACCTTC	CASSLVPQANYGYTF
-	TRBV12-3/TRBV12-4	TRBD2	TRBJ2-3	TGTGCCAGCAGACTGACTAGCGGGGGGGAGCACACAGATACGCAGTATTTT	CASRLTSGGEHTDTQYF
few	TRBV2	TRBD1	TRBJ2-7	TGTGCCAGCAGTGAACATTACAGGGGGGTCGGAGTGCAGTACTTC	CASSEHYRGVGVQYF
-	TRBV30	-	TRBJ2-6	TGTGCCTGGAGTGTACAGGGCTCTGGGGCCAACGTCCTGACTTTC	CAWSVQGSGANVLTF
-	TRBV7-8	-	TRBJ1-1	TGTGCCAGCAGCTTAGGATGGGACCACCTTTCGGCTTTCTTT	CASSLGWDHLSAFF
-	TRBV5-1	TRBD2	TRBJ2-1	TGCGCCAGCAGCTTCGGACTAGCGGGGGGAGGGGAGCAGTTCTTC	CASSFGLAGGGEQFF
-	TRBV12-3/TRBV12-4	-	TRBJ1-1	TGTGCCAGCAGTCCCAGGGTCGGTGACACTGAAGCTTTCTTT	CASSPRVGDTEAFF
-	TRBV6-2/TRBV6-3	TRBD2	TRBJ2-7	TGTGCCAGCAGCCACGCTAGCGGGGGGAAAGTCGAGCAGTACTTC	CASSHASGGKVEQYF
few	TRBV9	-	TRBJ2-7	TGTGCCAGCAGCGCTCAGGATCGGTACGAGCAGTACTTC	CASSAQDRYEQYF
-	TRBV3-1	-	TRBJ2-7	TGTGCCAGCAGCCAAGGAGATAGACAGTCCGACGAGCAGTACTTC	CASSQGDRQSDEQYF
-	TRBV12-3/TRBV12-4	-	TRBJ1-1	TGTGCCAGCAGTTTGGGCACTGAACCTTTCTTT	CASSLGTEPFF
few	TRBV12-3/TRBV12-4	-	TRBJ1-1	TGTGCCAGCAGTTTCCTTACTACCCCTGAAGCTTTCTTT	CASSFLTTPEAFF
few	TRBV7-9	-	TRBJ1-6	TGTGCCAGCAGCTTCACACGAGATTCACCCCTCCACTTT	CASSFTRDSPLHF
-	TRBV11-3	-	TRBJ2-2	TGTGCCAGCAGCTTGAGGGGGGGCCAAGCCGGGGAGCTGTTTTTT	CASSLRGGQAGELFF
-	TRBV27	TRBD1	TRBJ2-5	TGTACCAGCACCGCAGGGGGTGGAGAGACCCAGTACTTC	CTSTAGGGETQYF
few	TRBV15	-	TRBJ2-3	TGTGCCACCAGCAGAGATCTAGGAGATACGCAGTATTTT	CATSRDLGDTQYF
few	TRBV2	TRBD2	TRBJ2-2	TGTGCCAGCAGTGATGGACTAGCGGACACCGGGGAGCTGTTTTTT	CASSDGLADTGELFF
once	TRBV25-1	-	TRBJ2-4	TGTGCCAGCAAGGGTAGGGGGTTGGCCAAAAACATTCAGTACTTC	CASKGRGLAKNIQYF